This T cell receptor beta chain derives from a study of technical replicates of blood from a handful of donors. The assay was immunoSEQ multiplex PCR, and TCRdb's table has in-frame clones only and misses some. The repertoire holds 65,000 to 95,000 clones, with around 94% as singletons. V shed 5 bases, J shed 8 bases, and the junction held 12 bases outside the gene matches. The CDR3 consists of 15 residues. Germline lookup yields CDR1 MDHEN and CDR2 SYDVKM. The source is a human donor in good health. The source material was T cells isolated from PBMCs. J is TRBJ1-2 and V is TRBV28; 9 bases map to TRBD1. The CDR3 region is CASSRPTGTGRGYTF. The CDR3 DNA reads TGTGCCAGCAGTCGCCCGACCGGGACAGGGAGGGGCTACACCTTC.